The 17 T cell receptor beta chains reported below all come from one sample, sequenced in a study of blood T cell repertoires in COVID-19. Sequenced by immunoSEQ multiplex PCR; TCRdb stores in-frame clones only, minus some. Of hundreds of thousands of clones in the sample, more than 75% were seen once. Material: PBMCs or T cells enriched from blood (not recorded which). The receptors stem from a woman aged 25 to 45 who had recovered from COVID-19.

This clone was detected once. The rearrangement uses TRBV5-1 and TRBJ1-1; 7 bases agree with TRBD1. The CDR3 sequence is 14 residues long. Germline V gene lookup returns CDR1 SGHRS and CDR2 YFSETQ. J was trimmed by 5 bases and V by 6 bases; bases with no gene match: 10. CDR3 DNA: TGCGCCAGCACAGCCGCAGGGGGAGATACTGAAGCTTTCTTT. Translated: CASTAAGGDTEAFF.

The chain links TRBV7-2 to TRBJ2-3; 8 nucleotides align to TRBD1. V gave up 5 bases and J gave up 2 bases; unmatched junction bases: 9. This CDR3 region has 16 residues. In germline, CDR1 is SGHTA, CDR2 FQGNSA. DNA of the CDR3: TGTGCCAGCAGCCTTGGGACAGGCGCTATCACAGATACGCAGTATTTT. As protein: CASSLGTGAITDTQYF.

This chain links TRBV6-5 with TRBJ2-1; the match to TRBD1 covers 7 bases. V trimming: 6 bases; J trimming: 4 bases; junction bases outside the gene matches: 3. This CDR3 is 13 amino acids long. Germline V gene sequence: CDR1 MNHEY, CDR2 SVGAGI. CDR3: CASSPGQYNEQFF. The CDR3 nucleotides read TGTGCCAGCAGCCCGGGACAGTACAATGAGCAGTTCTTC.

The rearrangement uses TRBV6-5 and TRBJ1-2, with TRBD1 identical over 9 bases. Germline-derived CDR1 and CDR2 are MNHEY and SVGAGI. The CDR3 runs 15 residues. V lost 6 bases to trimming and J lost 4 bases; unmatched junction nucleotides: 9. The CDR3 protein is CASSLGQGGSYGYTF. DNA for the CDR3: TGTGCCAGCAGCTTGGGACAGGGAGGCAGCTATGGCTACACCTTC.

This clone was seen just once. The genes are TRBV11-2 and TRBJ2-7; possible D gene TRBD2, 6 bases. CDR3 length: 13 amino acids. Germline V gives CDR1 SGHAT, CDR2 FQNNGV. V was pared by 6 bases and J by 5 bases, with 14 bases between. The CDR3 DNA sequence: TGTGCCAGCAGTACGGGACTGCGGGACGAGCAGTACTTC. Residues: CASSTGLRDEQYF.

This clone was found many times. This rearrangement joins TRBV27 to TRBJ1-3; possible D gene TRBD1, 6 bases. V shed 2 bases and J shed 2 bases, with 16 bases lying between them. This CDR3 region has 17 residues. Germline assignment: CDR1 MNHEY and CDR2 SMNVEV (reference sequence). The CDR3 nucleotides are TGTGCCAGCAGTTTAAAAGGGGGGGACAATACTGGAAACACCATATATTTT. It yields the protein CASSLKGGDNTGNTIYF.

The gene calls are TRBV28 and TRBJ2-7; 7 nucleotides match TRBD2. CDR3 length equals 15 residues. Germline lookup yields CDR1 MDHEN and CDR2 SYDVKM. Unmatched junction bases numbered 7, after V lost 5 bases and J lost 0 bases. The CDR3 here is CASSIRGTTSYEQYF. For the CDR3, the DNA is TGTGCCAGCAGTATCCGGGGGACTACCTCCTACGAGCAGTACTTC.

Regarding this clone: Other nucleotide sequences in the sample specify the same CDR3. V and J are TRBV18 and TRBJ1-2; TRBD1 might be the D (6 bases). This CDR3 region has 12 residues. Germline assignment: CDR1 KGHSH and CDR2 LQKENI. The V end was cut by 4 bases, the J end by 8 bases, with 11 bases between. This CDR3 reads CASSLDSPGYTF. In nucleotides, the CDR3 is TGTGCCAGCTCACTGGACAGTCCGGGCTACACCTTC.

The V and J genes are TRBV7-2 and TRBJ2-5; 13 bases match TRBD2. Germline values: CDR1 SGHTA, CDR2 FQGNSA. Trimming at V came to 4 bases and at J to 5 bases, leaving 4 bases not matched to a gene. The CDR3 contains 15 residues. In DNA form, the CDR3 reads TGTGCCAGCAGCTACGGGACTAGCGGGGTCGAGACCCAGTACTTC. Amino acid sequence: CASSYGTSGVETQYF.

This clone was counted once. The chain has TRBV5-3 and TRBJ1-5, with no clear D. TRBV5-3 is an ORF for which the function is uncertain. V lost 4 bases, J lost 2 bases, and 13 bases lay in between. The CDR3 spans 15 residues. CDR3 residues: CARSQPGQGNQPQHF. Written as DNA, the CDR3 is TGTGCCAGAAGCCAACCTGGGCAAGGCAATCAGCCCCAGCATTTT.

This chain joins TRBV18 and TRBJ1-1; perhaps TRBD1 as D (5 bases). In germline, CDR1 is KGHSH, CDR2 LQKENI. Deletions cut 3 bases from V and 7 bases from J, with 12 bases between. CDR3 length equals 13 residues. The CDR3 DNA is TGTGCCAGCTCACCGACTGGGGGGGTTGAAGCTTTCTTT. Its translation is CASSPTGGVEAFF.

J is TRBJ1-1 and V is TRBV28, with a tentative D call TRBD1 (5 bases). This CDR3 is 14 amino acids long. Germline V gives CDR1 MDHEN, CDR2 SYDVKM. V lost 6 bases, J lost 2 bases, and 13 bases lay in between. CDR3 in amino acids: CASSLPGENTEAFF. The CDR3 coding sequence is TGTGCCAGCAGCCTTCCGGGGGAAAACACTGAAGCTTTCTTT. Together with reference TRBV28 and TRBJ1-1, the CDR3 gives the full variable domain: DVKVTQSSRYLVKRTGEKVFLECVQDMDHENMFWYRQDPGLGLRLIYFSYDVKMKEKGDIPEGYSVSREKKERFSLILESASTNQTSMYLCASSLPGENTEAFFGQGTRLTVV.

V usage is TRBV18 and J usage is TRBJ1-1; D may be TRBD1 (6 bases). Germline CDR1 KGHSH, CDR2 LQKENI. This CDR3 contains 13 residues. Trimming stripped 3 bases from V and 5 bases from J, with 10 bases between. The CDR3, as DNA: TGTGCCAGCTCACCGGGGGCGAGTACTGAAGCTTTCTTT. Translation gives CASSPGASTEAFF.

V gene TRBV19 combines with J gene TRBJ1-6; D call uncertain. CDR1 and CDR2 (germline): LNHDA, SQIVND (reference sequence). V shed 1 base and J shed 9 bases, with 7 bases lying between them. This CDR3 has 13 residues. The CDR3 loop is CASSIGLASPLHF. In DNA, the CDR3 is TGTGCCAGTAGTATAGGTTTGGCTTCACCCCTCCACTTT.

The gene calls are TRBV6-5 and TRBJ1-2; TRBD1 matches at 7 bases. V trimming: 0 bases; J trimming: 8 bases; junction bases outside the gene matches: 9. Germline V gene sequence: CDR1 MNHEY, CDR2 SVGAGI. This CDR3 region has 15 residues. The CDR3 sequence is CASSYSQRQGEGYTF. The CDR3, as DNA: TGTGCCAGCAGTTACTCGCAGAGACAGGGAGAAGGCTACACCTTC.

J is TRBJ2-1 and V is TRBV7-9, with D possibly being TRBD2 (6 bases). This CDR3 has 12 residues. The ends were cut back, 4 bases at V and 8 bases at J, with 9 bases in the middle. The germline V gene has CDR1 SEHNR and CDR2 FQNEAQ (reference sequence). The CDR3 region has the DNA TGTGCCAGCAGCTACGGAGGGGATGAGCAGTTCTTC. Protein product: CASSYGGDEQFF.

The chain's CDR3 is CASSRTGYYEQYF. The CDR3, as DNA: TGTGCCAGCAGCAGAACAGGTTACTACGAGCAGTACTTC. The J gene is TRBJ2-7, the V gene TRBV13, with D possibly TRBD1 on 5 matching bases. The germline V gene has CDR1 PRHDT and CDR2 FYEKMQ (reference sequence). This CDR3 has 13 amino acids. Trimming pared 5 bases from V and 3 bases from J, leaving 11 bases between.